These 12 T cell receptor beta chains came from one sample sequenced in a study of T cell responses to AZD1222 COVID-19 vaccine. TCRdb's table, derived via immunoSEQ multiplex PCR, lists solely in-frame clones and lacks some. This table has around 100,000 clones, around 84% appearing once. Source: peripheral blood, taken on day 0 of AZD1222 vaccination. Source of these receptors: an adult in good health.

The chain recombines TRBV28 with TRBJ2-1; D might be TRBD1 or TRBD2, each matching 5 bases. There are 14 residues in the CDR3. V shed 5 bases and J shed 2 bases, with 10 bases lying between them. The germline V gene has CDR1 MDHEN and CDR2 SYDVKM. CDR3 sequence (DNA): TGTGCCAGCAGTCTTCCGGGACCCTACAATGAGCAGTTCTTC. It codes for CASSLPGPYNEQFF.

About this clone itself: One end of the junction varies from germline; a read error may be responsible. V and J are TRBV7-7 and TRBJ2-7; D possibly corresponds to TRBD2 (5 bases). CDR3 length equals 13 residues. The germline gives CDR1 SSHAT, CDR2 FNYEAQ (reference sequence). The CDR3 reads CASSLAEGHEQYF. CDR3 nucleotide sequence: TGTGCTAGCAGCTTAGCCGAGGGTCACGAGCAGTACTTC. The whole variable domain, remainder taken from reference TRBV7-7 and TRBJ2-7, is GAGVSQSPRYKVTKRGQDVTLRCDPISSHATLYWYQQALGQGPEFLTYFNYEAQPDKSGLPSDRFSAERPEGSISTLTIQRTEQRDSAMYRCASSLAEGHEQYFGPGTRLTVT.

The chain uses TRBV6-2 or TRBV6-3 and TRBJ1-1; 8 bases line up with TRBD1. Germline assignment: CDR1 MNHEY and CDR2 SVGEGT. The V and J ends lost 2 bases and 3 bases, in that order; junction bases with no gene match: 11. The CDR3 contains 17 residues. The CDR3 is CASSYDLTGAWHTEAFF. As DNA, the CDR3 is TGTGCCAGCAGTTACGACCTGACAGGGGCCTGGCACACTGAAGCTTTCTTT.

The V and J genes are TRBV28 and TRBJ1-1; D might be TRBD1 (5 bases). Germline V CDR1 and CDR2: MDHEN, SYDVKM. Trimming removed 5 bases from V and 5 bases from J, with 21 bases in between. The CDR3 contains 16 residues. The CDR3 region is CASSRYPVGDRTEAFF. The CDR3 nucleotides read TGTGCCAGCAGTCGCTATCCGGTGGGGGATCGGACTGAAGCTTTCTTT.

J is TRBJ2-5 and V is TRBV7-9, with TRBD2 matching over 14 bases. The CDR3 consists of 16 residues. Germline CDR1 SEHNR, CDR2 FQNEAQ (reference sequence). J lost 2 bases, V lost 6 bases, and 5 bases had no gene match. DNA for the CDR3: TGTGCCAGCAGTCCGGGACTAGCGGGAGTACAAGAGACCCAGTACTTC. Translation: CASSPGLAGVQETQYF.

V usage is TRBV10-3 and J usage is TRBJ1-2; 10 positions match TRBD1. The germline gives CDR1 ENHRY, CDR2 SYGVKD. J gave up 4 bases and V 10 bases, and 9 bases lay outside the gene matches. CDR3 length: 14 residues. The CDR3 sequence is CATGGTGVSYGYTF. CDR3 sequence (DNA): TGTGCCACCGGTGGGACAGGGGTTTCCTATGGCTACACCTTC.

This CDR3 reads CASSVDERTSLVNEQFF. CDR3 nucleotide sequence: TGTGCCAGCAGCGTCGACGAAAGGACTAGCCTTGTCAATGAGCAGTTCTTC. The chain couples TRBV9 to TRBJ2-1; the match to TRBD2 covers 8 bases. CDR1 and CDR2 (germline): SGDLS, YYNGEE. This CDR3 has 17 amino acids. With V trimmed by 2 bases and J by 6 bases, 13 bases remained unmatched.

The chain recombines TRBV10-3 with TRBJ1-5, with D unresolved. The germline gives CDR1 ENHRY, CDR2 SYGVKD. This CDR3 comprises 11 residues. Deletions cut 4 bases from V and 6 bases from J, with 4 bases between. In DNA, the CDR3 is TGTGCCATCAGTGTTTGTCAGCCCCAGCATTTT. Protein: CAISVCQPQHF.

The V and J genes are TRBV5-6 and TRBJ2-7, with TRBD2 matching 16 bases. The V gene end was trimmed by 1 base and the J gene end by 2 bases; junction bases not matched to a gene: 9. The CDR3 contains 19 residues. Germline V gene sequence: CDR1 SGHDT, CDR2 YYEEEE. The CDR3 reads CASSLWLGTSGRAAYEQYF. In DNA form, the CDR3 reads TGTGCCAGCAGCTTGTGGCTGGGGACTAGCGGGAGGGCCGCCTACGAGCAGTACTTC. Based on the CDR3 plus reference TRBV5-6 and TRBJ2-7, the full variable domain is DAGVTQSPTHLIKTRGQQVTLRCSPKSGHDTVSWYQQALGQGPQFIFQYYEEEERQRGNFPDRFSGHQFPNYSSELNVNALLLGDSALYLCASSLWLGTSGRAAYEQYFGPGTRLTVT.

The chain employs TRBV3-1 (or the pseudogene TRBV3-2) and TRBJ1-1; D remains unclear. The CDR3 is 13 amino acids. Germline lookup yields CDR1 LGHDT and CDR2 YNNKEL (reference sequence). Trimming shortened V by 4 bases and J by 1 base, and 7 bases separated the two germline ends. CDR3 nucleotides: TGTGCCAGCAGCCGGGTGAGGAACACTGAAGCTTTCTTT. Protein sequence: CASSRVRNTEAFF.

This clone was observed a few times. The V and J genes are TRBV4-3 and TRBJ1-4; no reliable D call. The CDR3 is 17 residues long. Trimming cost V 3 bases and J 5 bases, with 19 bases left between them. Germline CDR1 is LGHNA and CDR2 is YSLEER. As DNA, the CDR3 is TGCGCCAGCAGCCAGGCAGCCGGCCAGAGAGCAAATGAAAAACTGTTTTTT. Translated, it gives CASSQAAGQRANEKLFF.

By share, this clone counts as medium-sized. The CDR3 here is CASSLRDSVDEQYF. CDR3 DNA sequence: TGCGCCAGCAGCCTGCGGGACTCTGTAGACGAGCAGTACTTC. The rearrangement joins TRBV4-1 to TRBJ2-7, with D perhaps TRBD2 (6 bases). The CDR3 sequence is 14 residues long. V lost 4 bases and J lost 5, with 15 bases in between. Germline loops: CDR1 MGHRA, CDR2 YSYEKL.